This T cell receptor beta chain was documented in a study of T cell responses to AZD1222 COVID-19 vaccine. Findings and caveats of the study: Possibly, clonal diversity was underestimated; donors were largely white British and included more females. Spike-specific TCR breadth and depth grew following two AZD1222 doses. AZD1222 recipients seropositive at baseline numbered only six or seven.

Note on this clone: Its antigen is currently unknown.

This table comes from immunoSEQ multiplex PCR, and its TCRdb copy is limited to in-frame clones, with some not included. The sample includes about 70,000 clones, 88% of them seen just once. This CDR3 spans 12 amino acids. V was clipped by 10 bases and J by 3 bases, with 10 bases between them. Per germline, CDR1 SNHLY and CDR2 FYNNEI. This sequence joins TRBV2 and TRBJ2-1; possibly TRBD2 for D (5 bases). The sample in question was peripheral blood, obtained 28 days after the second dose of the MenACWY control vaccine. This clonotype was obtained from an adult who received the MenACWY meningococcal vaccine as a control. CDR3 nucleotide sequence: TGTGCCACCAAAGGACTCTACAATGAGCAGTTCTTC. It encodes CATKGLYNEQFF.